This TCR beta chain was sequenced in a study of radiotherapy plus CTLA-4 blockade in lung cancer. Libraries were prepared by immunoSEQ multiplex PCR; TCRdb keeps only in-frame clonotypes and omits some of them. Of tens of thousands of clones listed, roughly 80% are singletons. Germline V lookup: CDR1 SGHRS, CDR2 YFSETQ. CDR3 length: 12 residues. V was pared by 5 bases and J by 4 bases, with 10 bases between. The sample in question was peripheral blood, obtained from a patient treated with radiotherapy plus ipilimumab. This chain connects TRBV5-1 to TRBJ2-7, with no clear D. The sequence was obtained from a human donor with non-small cell lung cancer who had stable disease on radiotherapy plus ipilimumab. As DNA, the CDR3 is TGCGCCAGCAGGTCGGAAGGGTACGAGCAGTACTTC. This encodes CASRSEGYEQYF.